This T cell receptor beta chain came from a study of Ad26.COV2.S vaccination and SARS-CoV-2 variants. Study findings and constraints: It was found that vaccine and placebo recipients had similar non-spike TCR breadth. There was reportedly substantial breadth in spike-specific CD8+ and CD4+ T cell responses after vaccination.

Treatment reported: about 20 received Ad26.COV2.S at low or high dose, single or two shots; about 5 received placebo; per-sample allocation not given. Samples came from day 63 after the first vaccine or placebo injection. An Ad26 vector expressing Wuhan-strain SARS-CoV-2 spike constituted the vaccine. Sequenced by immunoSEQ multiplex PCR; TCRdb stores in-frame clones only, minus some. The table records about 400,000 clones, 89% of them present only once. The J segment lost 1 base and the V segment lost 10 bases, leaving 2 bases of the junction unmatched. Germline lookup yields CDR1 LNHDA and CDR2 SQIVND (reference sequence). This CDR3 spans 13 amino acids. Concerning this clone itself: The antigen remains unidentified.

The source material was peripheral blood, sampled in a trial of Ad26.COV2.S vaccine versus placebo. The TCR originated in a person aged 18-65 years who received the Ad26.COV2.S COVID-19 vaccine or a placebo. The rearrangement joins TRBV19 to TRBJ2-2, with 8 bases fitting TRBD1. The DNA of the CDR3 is TGTGCCACCGGGACAGGGAACACCGGGGAGCTGTTTTTT. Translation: CATGTGNTGELFF.